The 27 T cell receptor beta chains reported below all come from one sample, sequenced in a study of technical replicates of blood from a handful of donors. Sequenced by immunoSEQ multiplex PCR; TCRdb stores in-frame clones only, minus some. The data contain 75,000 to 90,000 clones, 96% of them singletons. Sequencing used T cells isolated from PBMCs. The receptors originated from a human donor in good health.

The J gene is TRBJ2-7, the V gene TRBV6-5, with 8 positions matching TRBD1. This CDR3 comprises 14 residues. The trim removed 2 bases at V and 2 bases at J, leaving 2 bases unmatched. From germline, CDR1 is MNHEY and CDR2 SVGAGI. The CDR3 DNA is TGTGCCAGCAGTTACGGGGACAGGCCCTACGAGCAGTACTTC. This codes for CASSYGDRPYEQYF.

As DNA, the CDR3 is TGTGCCAGCAGGGGGACAGATTCTAGCAATCAGCCCCAGCATTTT. Translating gives CASRGTDSSNQPQHF. The chain joins TRBV2 to TRBJ1-5, with 7 bases identical to TRBD1. Per the germline V gene, CDR1 is SNHLY and CDR2 is FYNNEI. This CDR3 region has 15 residues. The ends lost 6 bases at V and 0 bases at J; junction bases unmatched: 5.

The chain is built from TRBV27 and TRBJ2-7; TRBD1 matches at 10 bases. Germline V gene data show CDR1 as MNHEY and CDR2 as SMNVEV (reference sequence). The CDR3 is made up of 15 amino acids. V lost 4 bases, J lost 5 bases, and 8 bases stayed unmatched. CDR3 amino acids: CASSSPGTGDNEQYF. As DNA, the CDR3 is TGTGCCAGCAGTTCGCCTGGGACAGGGGATAACGAGCAGTACTTC.

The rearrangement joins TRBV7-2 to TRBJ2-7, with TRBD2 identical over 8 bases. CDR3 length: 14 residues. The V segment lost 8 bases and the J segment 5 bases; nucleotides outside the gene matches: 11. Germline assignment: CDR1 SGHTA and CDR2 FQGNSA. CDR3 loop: CASRPGLVRDEQYF. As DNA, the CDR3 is TGTGCCAGCCGCCCGGGACTAGTGAGGGACGAGCAGTACTTC.

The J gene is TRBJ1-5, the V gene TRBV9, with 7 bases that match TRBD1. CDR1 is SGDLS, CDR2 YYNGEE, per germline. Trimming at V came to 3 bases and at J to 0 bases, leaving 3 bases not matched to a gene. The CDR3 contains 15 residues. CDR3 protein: CASSGTGYSNQPQHF. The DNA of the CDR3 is TGTGCCAGCAGCGGGACAGGCTATAGCAATCAGCCCCAGCATTTT.

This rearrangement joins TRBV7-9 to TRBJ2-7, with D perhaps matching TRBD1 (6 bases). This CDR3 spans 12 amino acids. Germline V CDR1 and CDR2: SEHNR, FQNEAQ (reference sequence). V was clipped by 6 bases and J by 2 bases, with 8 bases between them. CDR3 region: CASSSGAYEQYF. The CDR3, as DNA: TGTGCCAGCAGTTCAGGGGCCTACGAGCAGTACTTC. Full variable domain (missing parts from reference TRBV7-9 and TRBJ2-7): DTGVSQNPRHKITKRGQNVTFRCDPISEHNRLYWYRQTLGQGPEFLTYFQNEAQLEKSRLLSDRFSAERPKGSFSTLEIQRTEQGDSAMYLCASSSGAYEQYFGPGTRLTVT.

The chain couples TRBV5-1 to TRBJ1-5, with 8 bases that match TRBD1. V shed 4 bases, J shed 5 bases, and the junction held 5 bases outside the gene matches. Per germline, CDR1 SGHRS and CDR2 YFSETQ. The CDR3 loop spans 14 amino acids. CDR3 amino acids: CASSLGQGYQPQHF. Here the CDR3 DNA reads TGCGCCAGCAGCCTAGGACAGGGTTATCAGCCCCAGCATTTT.

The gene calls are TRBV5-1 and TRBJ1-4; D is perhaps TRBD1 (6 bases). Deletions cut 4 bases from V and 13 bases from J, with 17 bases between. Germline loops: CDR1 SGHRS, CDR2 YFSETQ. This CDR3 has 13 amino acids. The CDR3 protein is CASSVGQTSRLFF. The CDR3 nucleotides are TGCGCCAGCAGCGTCGGACAGACATCTCGACTGTTTTTT.

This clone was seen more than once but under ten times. CDR3 bases: TGTGCCAGCAGGAGGAGGGACGAGCAGTACTTC. Protein sequence: CASRRRDEQYF. This rearrangement joins TRBV6-6 to TRBJ2-7; maybe TRBD2 (6 bases). V dropped 6 bases and J dropped 5 bases, with 8 bases sitting between them. Germline CDR1 is MNHNY and CDR2 is SVGAGI (reference sequence). The CDR3 extends over 11 amino acids.

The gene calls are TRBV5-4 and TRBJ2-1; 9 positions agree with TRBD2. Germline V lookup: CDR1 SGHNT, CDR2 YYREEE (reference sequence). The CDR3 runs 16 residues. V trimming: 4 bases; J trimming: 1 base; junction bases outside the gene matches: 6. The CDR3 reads CASSRTSAISYNEQFF. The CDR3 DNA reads TGTGCCAGCAGCAGGACTAGCGCCATATCCTACAATGAGCAGTTCTTC.

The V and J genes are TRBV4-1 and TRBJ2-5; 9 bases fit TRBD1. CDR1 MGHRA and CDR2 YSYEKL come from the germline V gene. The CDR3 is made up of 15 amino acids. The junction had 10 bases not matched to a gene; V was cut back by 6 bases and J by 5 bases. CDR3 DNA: TGCGCCAGCAGTTTGGGGACAGGGATACGGGAGACCCAGTACTTC. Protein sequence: CASSLGTGIRETQYF.

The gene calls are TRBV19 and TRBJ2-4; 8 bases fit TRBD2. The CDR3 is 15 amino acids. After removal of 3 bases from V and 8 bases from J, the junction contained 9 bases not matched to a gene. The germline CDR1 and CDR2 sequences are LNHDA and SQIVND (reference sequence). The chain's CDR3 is CASSMGLSGNYIQYF. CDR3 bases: TGTGCCAGTAGTATGGGCCTTAGCGGGAATTACATTCAGTACTTC. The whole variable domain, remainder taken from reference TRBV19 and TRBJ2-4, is DGGITQSPKYLFRKEGQNVTLSCEQNLNHDAMYWYRQDPGQGLRLIYYSQIVNDFQKGDIAEGYSVSREKKESFPLTVTSAQKNPTAFYLCASSMGLSGNYIQYFGAGTRLSVL.

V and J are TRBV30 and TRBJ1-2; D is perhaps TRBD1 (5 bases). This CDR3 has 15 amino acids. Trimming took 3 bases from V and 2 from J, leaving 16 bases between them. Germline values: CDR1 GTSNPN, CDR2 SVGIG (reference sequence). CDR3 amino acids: CAWRHGGAENYGYTF. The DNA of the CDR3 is TGTGCCTGGAGGCACGGAGGGGCGGAGAACTATGGCTACACCTTC.

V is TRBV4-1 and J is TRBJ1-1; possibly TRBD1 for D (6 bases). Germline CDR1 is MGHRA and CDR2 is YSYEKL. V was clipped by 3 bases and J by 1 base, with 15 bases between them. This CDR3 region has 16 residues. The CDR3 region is CASSQYLGQKNTEAFF. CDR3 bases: TGCGCCAGCAGCCAGTACTTAGGACAGAAGAACACTGAAGCTTTCTTT.

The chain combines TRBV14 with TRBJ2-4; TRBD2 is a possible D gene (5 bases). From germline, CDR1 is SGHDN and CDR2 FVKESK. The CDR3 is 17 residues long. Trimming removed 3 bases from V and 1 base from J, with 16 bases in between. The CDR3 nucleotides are TGTGCCAGCAGCCAGTCTCTGCGGGCGGTTGCCAAAAACATTCAGTACTTC. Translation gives CASSQSLRAVAKNIQYF.

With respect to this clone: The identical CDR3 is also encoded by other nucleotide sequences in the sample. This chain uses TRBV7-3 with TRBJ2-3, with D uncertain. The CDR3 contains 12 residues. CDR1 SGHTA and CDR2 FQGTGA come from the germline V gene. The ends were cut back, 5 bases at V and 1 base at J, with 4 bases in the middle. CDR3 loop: CASSPGTDTQYF. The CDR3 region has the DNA TGTGCCAGCAGCCCCGGCACAGATACGCAGTATTTT.

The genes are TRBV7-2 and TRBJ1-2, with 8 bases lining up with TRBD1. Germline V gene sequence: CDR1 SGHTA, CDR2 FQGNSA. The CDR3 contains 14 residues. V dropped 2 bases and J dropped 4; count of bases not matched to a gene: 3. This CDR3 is CASSLQGAVYGYTF. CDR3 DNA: TGTGCCAGCAGCTTACAGGGGGCCGTCTATGGCTACACCTTC.

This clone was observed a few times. The CDR3 here is CASSGGDQPQHF. The CDR3 DNA reads TGTGCCAGCAGTGGGGGGGATCAGCCCCAGCATTTT. V gene TRBV2 combines with J gene TRBJ1-5; D might be TRBD1 (5 bases). The germline V gene encodes CDR1 SNHLY and CDR2 FYNNEI. The germline V and J ends were trimmed by 4 bases and 5 bases, with 6 bases remaining between them. The CDR3 has 12 amino acids.

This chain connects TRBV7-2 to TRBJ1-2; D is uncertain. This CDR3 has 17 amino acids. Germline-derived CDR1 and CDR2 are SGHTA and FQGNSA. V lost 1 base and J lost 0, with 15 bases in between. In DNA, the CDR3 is TGTGCCAGCAGCTTAGGTCTTGGGCCGCAAGCTAACTATGGCTACACCTTC. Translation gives CASSLGLGPQANYGYTF.

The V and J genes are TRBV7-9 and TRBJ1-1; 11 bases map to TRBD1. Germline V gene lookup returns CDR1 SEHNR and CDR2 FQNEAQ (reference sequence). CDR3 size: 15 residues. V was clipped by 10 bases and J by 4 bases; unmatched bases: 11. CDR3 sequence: CANLPDRGLSTEAFF. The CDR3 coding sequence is TGTGCCAATCTCCCGGACAGGGGGCTTAGCACTGAAGCTTTCTTT.

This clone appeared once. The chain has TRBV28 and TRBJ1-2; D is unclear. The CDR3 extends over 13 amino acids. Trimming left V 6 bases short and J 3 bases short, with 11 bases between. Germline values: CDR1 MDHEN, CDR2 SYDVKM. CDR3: CASRSADYYGYTF. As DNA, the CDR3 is TGTGCCAGCAGGTCGGCAGACTACTATGGCTACACCTTC.

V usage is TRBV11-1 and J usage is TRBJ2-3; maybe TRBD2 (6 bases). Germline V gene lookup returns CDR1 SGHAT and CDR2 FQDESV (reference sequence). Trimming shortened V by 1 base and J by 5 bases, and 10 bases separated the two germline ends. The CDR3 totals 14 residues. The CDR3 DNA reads TGTGCCAGCAGCTTAGGGGGGAGGCTAGATACGCAGTATTTT. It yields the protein CASSLGGRLDTQYF.

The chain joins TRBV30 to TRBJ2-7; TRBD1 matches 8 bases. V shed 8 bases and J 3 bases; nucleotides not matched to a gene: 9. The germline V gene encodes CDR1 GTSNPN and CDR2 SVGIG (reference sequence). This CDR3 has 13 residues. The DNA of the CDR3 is TGTGCCGTAGGACAGGGCTCAATCTACGAGCAGTACTTC. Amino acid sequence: CAVGQGSIYEQYF.

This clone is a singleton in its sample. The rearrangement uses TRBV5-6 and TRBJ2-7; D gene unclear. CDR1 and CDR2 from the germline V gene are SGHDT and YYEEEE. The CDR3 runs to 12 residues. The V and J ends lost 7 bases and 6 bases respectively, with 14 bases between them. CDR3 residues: CASRYGSGEQYF. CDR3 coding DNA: TGTGCCAGCCGATACGGTTCGGGCGAGCAGTACTTC.

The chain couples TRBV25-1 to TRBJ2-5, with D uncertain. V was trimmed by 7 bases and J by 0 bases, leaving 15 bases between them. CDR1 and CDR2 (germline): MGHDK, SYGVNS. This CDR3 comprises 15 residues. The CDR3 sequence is CASTRFTEYQETQYF. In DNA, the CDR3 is TGTGCCAGCACCCGTTTCACAGAGTACCAAGAGACCCAGTACTTC.

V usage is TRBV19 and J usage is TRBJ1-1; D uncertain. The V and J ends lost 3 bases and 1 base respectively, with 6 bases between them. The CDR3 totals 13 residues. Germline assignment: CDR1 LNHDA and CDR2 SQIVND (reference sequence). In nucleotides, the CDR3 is TGTGCCAGTAGTATTTCCGGGAACACTGAAGCTTTCTTT. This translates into CASSISGNTEAFF.

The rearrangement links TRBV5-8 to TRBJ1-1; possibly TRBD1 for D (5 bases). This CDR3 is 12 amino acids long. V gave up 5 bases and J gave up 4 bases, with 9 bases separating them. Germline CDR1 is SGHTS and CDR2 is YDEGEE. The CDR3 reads CASRLRGTEAFF. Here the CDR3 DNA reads TGTGCCAGCAGGCTAAGGGGCACTGAAGCTTTCTTT.